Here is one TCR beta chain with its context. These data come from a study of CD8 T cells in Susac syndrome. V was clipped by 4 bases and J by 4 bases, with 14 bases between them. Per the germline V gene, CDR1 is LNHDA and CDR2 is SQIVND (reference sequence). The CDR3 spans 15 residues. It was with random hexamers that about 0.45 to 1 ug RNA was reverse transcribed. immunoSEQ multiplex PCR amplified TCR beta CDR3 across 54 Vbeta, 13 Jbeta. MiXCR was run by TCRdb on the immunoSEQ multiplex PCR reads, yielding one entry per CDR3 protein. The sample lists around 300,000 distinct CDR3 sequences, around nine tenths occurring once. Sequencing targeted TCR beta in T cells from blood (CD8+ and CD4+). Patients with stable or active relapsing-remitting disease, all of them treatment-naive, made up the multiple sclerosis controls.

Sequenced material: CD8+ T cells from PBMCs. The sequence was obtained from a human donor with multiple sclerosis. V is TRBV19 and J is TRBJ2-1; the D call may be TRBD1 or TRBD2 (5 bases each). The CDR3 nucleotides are TGTGCCAGTAGTAGGGCCGGGACCTCGTACAATGAGCAGTTCTTC. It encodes CASSRAGTSYNEQFF.